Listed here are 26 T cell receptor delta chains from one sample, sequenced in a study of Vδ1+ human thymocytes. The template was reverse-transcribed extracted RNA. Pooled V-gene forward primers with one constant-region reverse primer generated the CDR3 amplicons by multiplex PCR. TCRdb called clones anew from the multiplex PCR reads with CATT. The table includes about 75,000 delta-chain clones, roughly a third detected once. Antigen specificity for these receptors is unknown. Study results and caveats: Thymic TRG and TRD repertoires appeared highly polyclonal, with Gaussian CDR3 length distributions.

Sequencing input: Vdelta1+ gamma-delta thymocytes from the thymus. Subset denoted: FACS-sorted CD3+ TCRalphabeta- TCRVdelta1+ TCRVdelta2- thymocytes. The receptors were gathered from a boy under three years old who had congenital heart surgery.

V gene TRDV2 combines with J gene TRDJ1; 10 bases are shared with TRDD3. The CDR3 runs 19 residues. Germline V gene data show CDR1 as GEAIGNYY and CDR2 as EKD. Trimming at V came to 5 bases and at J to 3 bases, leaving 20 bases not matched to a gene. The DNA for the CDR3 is TGTGCCTGTGCCGCCCCTCTCTGCTGGGGGATATATAGGGCCGATAAACTCATCTTT. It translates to CACAAPLCWGIYRADKLIF.

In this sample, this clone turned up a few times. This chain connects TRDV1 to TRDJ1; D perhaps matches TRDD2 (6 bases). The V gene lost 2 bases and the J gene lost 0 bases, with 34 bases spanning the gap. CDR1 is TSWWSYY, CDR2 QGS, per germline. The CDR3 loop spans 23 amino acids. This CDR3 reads CALGESYPKGLVPESEYTDKLIF. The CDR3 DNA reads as TGTGCTCTTGGGGAATCCTACCCTAAGGGCCTAGTACCGGAGTCCGAATACACCGATAAACTCATCTTT.

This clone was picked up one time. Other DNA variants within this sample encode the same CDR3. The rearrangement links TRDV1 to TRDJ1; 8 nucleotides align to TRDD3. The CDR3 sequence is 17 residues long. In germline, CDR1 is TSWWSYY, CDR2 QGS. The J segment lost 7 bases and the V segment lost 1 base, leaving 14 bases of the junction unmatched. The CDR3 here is CALGEREACGGCVKLIF. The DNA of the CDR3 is TGTGCTCTTGGGGAACGGGAGGCGTGTGGGGGATGCGTTAAACTCATCTTT.

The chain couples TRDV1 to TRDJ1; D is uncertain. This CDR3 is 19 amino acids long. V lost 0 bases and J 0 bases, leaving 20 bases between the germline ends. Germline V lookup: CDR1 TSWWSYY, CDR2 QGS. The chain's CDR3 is CALGELCGRGLFYTDKLIF. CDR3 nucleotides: TGTGCTCTTGGGGAACTATGCGGCAGAGGCCTCTTTTACACCGATAAACTCATCTTT.

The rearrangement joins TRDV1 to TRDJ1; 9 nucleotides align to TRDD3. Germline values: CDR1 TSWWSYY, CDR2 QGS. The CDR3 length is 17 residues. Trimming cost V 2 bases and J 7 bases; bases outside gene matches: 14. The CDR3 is CALGEFGGMRGYAKLIF. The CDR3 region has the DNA TGTGCTCTTGGGGAATTCGGGGGTATGCGGGGATACGCTAAACTCATCTTT.

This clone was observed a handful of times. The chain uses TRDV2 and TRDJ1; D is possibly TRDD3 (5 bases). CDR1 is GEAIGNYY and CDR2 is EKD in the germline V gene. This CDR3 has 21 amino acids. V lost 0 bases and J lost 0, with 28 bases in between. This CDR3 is CACDTRRGPPQQDQYTDKLIF. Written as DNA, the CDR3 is TGTGCCTGTGACACCAGGAGGGGGCCTCCGCAGCAGGATCAGTACACCGATAAACTCATCTTT.

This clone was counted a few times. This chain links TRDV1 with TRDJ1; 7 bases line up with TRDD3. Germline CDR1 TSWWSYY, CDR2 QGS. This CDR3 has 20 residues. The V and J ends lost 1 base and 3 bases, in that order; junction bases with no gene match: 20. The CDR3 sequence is CALGERPRARDWGPPDKLIF. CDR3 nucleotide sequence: TGTGCTCTTGGGGAACGGCCCCGAGCGAGGGACTGGGGACCCCCCGATAAACTCATCTTT.

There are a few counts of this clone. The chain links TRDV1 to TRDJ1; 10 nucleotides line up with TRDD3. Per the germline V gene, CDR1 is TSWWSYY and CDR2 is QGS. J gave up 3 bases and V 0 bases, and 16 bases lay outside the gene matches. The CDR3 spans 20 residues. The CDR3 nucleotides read TGTGCTCTTGGGGAACTTGATCCCCCGTACTGGGGGATTGTTCCCGATAAACTCATCTTT. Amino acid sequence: CALGELDPPYWGIVPDKLIF.

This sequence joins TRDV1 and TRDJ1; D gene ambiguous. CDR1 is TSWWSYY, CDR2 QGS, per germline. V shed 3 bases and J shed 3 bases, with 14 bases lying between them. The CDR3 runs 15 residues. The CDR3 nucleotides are TGTGCTCTTGGGGAGAGCAGATCGGGGCCCGATAAACTCATCTTT. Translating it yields CALGESRSGPDKLIF.

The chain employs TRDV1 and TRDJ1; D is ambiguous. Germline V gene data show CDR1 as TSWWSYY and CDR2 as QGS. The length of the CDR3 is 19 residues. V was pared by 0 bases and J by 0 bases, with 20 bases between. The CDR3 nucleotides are TGTGCTCTTGGGGAACTAGGTCCCCAAGCAGGGCCCTACACCGATAAACTCATCTTT. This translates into CALGELGPQAGPYTDKLIF.

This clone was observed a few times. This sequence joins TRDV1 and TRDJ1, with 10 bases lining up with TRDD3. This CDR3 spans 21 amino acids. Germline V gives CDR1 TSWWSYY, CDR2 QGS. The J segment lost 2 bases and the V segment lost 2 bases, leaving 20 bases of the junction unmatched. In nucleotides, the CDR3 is TGTGCTCTTGGGGAATATTCAATCGTACTGGGGGATGTAGGGAGAACCGATAAACTCATCTTT. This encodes CALGEYSIVLGDVGRTDKLIF.

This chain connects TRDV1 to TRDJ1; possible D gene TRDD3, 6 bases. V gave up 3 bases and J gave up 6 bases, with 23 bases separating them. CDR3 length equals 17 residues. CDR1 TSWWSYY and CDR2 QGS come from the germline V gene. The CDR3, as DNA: TGTGCTCTTGGGGACACCTACGTCGGGATAGGAAAGAATAAACTCATCTTT. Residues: CALGDTYVGIGKNKLIF.

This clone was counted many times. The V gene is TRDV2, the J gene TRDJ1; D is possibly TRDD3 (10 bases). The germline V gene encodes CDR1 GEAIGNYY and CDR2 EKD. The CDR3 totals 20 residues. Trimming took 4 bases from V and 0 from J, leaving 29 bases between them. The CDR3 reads CACDPSYCGGYGFYTDKLIF. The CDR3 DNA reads TGTGCCTGTGATCCTTCCTACTGCGGGGGATACGGGTTTTACACCGATAAACTCATCTTT.

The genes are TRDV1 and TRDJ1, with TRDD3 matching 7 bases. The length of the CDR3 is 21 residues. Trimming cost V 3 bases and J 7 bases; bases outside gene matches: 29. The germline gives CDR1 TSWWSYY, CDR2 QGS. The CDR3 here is CALGDSTGVFGFLGGMRKLIF. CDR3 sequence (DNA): TGTGCTCTTGGGGACTCAACCGGGGTCTTCGGGTTTCTGGGGGGTATGCGTAAACTCATCTTT.

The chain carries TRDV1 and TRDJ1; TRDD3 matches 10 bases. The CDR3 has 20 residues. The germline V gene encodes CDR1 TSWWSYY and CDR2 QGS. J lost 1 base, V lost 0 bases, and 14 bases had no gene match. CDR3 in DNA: TGTGCTCTTGGGGAACTTCCCCCCACTGGGGGATGTCGAGGCACCGATAAACTCATCTTT. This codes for CALGELPPTGGCRGTDKLIF.

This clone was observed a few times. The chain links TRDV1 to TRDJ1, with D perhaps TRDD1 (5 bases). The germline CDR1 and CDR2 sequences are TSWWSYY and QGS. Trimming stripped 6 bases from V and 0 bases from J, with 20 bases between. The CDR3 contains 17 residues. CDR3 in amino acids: CALGLEIPPAYTDKLIF. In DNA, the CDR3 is TGTGCTCTTGGTCTAGAAATTCCCCCTGCTTACACCGATAAACTCATCTTT.

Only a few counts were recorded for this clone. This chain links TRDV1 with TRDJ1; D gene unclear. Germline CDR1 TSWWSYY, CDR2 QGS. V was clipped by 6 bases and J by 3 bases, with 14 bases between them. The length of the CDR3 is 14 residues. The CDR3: CALGYFLVPDKLIF. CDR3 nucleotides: TGTGCTCTTGGATACTTCTTAGTCCCCGATAAACTCATCTTT.

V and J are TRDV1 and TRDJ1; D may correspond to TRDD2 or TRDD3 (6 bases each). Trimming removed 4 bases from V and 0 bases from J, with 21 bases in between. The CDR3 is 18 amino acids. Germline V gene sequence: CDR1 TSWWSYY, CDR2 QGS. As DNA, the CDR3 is TGTGCTCTTGGGGGCCCCCTTCCCAGGGGATTGTACACCGATAAACTCATCTTT. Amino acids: CALGGPLPRGLYTDKLIF.

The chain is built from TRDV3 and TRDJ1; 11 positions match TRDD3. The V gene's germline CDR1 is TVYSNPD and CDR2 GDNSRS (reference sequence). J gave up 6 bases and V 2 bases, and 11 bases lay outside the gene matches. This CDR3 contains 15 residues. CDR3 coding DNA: TGTGCCTTTTACTGGGGGATATCCATAGCCTATAAACTCATCTTT. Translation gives CAFYWGISIAYKLIF.

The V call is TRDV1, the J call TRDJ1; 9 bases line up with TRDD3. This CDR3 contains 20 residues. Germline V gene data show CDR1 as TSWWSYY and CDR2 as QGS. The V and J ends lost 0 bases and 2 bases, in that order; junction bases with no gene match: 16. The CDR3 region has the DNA TGTGCTCTTGGGGAACTCGGATTGCAGTGGGGGATAAGTTTAACCGATAAACTCATCTTT. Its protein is CALGELGLQWGISLTDKLIF.

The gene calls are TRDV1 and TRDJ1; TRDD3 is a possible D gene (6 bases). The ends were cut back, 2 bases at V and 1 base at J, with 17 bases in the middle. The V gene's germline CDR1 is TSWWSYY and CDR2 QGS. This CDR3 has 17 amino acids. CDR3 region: CALGEGPMGVPTDKLIF. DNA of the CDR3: TGTGCTCTTGGGGAAGGCCCTATGGGGGTCCCCACCGATAAACTCATCTTT.

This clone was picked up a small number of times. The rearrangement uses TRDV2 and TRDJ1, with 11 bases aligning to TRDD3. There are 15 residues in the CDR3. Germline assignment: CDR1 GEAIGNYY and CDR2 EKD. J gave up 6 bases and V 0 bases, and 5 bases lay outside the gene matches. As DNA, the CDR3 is TGTGCCTGTGACACCGCCTTACTGGGGGATAATAAACTCATCTTT. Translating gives CACDTALLGDNKLIF.

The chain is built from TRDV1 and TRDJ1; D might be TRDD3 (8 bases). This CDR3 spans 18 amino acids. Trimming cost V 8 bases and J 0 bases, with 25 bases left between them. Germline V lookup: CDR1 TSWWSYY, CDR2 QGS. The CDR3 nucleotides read TGTGCTCTTACCCCCCTTCCTTCTGGGGGACCTTACACCGATAAACTCATCTTT. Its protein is CALTPLPSGGPYTDKLIF.

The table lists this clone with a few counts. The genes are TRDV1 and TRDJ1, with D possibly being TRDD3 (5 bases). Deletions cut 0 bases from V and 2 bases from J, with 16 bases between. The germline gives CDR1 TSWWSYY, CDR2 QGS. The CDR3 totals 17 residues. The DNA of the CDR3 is TGTGCTCTTGGGGAACTCAGATTCAGAGGGGGTACCGATAAACTCATCTTT. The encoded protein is CALGELRFRGGTDKLIF.

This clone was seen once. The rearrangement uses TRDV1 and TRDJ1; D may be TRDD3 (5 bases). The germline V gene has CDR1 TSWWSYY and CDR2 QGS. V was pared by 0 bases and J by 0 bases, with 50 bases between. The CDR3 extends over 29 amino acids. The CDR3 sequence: CALGELSSFSKGVSTGGAGLFSYTDKLIF. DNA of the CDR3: TGTGCTCTTGGGGAACTATCTTCATTCTCGAAAGGCGTCTCAACGGGGGGGGCGGGACTATTCTCGTACACCGATAAACTCATCTTT.

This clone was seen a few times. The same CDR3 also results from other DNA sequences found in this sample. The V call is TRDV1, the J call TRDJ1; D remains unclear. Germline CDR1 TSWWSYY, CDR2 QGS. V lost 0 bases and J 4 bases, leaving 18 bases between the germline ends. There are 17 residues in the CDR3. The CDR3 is CALGELYRAPGRDKLIF. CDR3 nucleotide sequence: TGTGCTCTTGGGGAACTATACAGGGCCCCCGGCCGCGATAAACTCATCTTT.